This T cell receptor (beta chain) was obtained from a study of blood T cell repertoires in COVID-19. In the study overall: Specimens from acute and convalescent COVID-19 originated in the United States, Italy and Spain. PBMCs, B-cell-depleted T cells, or T cells were the source of the cDNA or gDNA that made up the material.

The CDR3 contains 14 residues. The ends were cut back, 7 bases at V and 4 bases at J, with 17 bases in the middle. Germline V gene sequence: CDR1 LNHDA, CDR2 SQIVND (reference sequence). How the authors handled the data: By means of reference gene primer amplification, nucleated cell counts were estimated. Repertoires were generated with immunoSEQ multiplex PCR, while TCRdb's copy carries only in-frame clones and drops some. The DNA was the basis for D and trimming; V, J and clone size are from that table. The data contain about 200,000 clones, approximately 80% of them singletons. The TCR was taken from a human donor in a cohort sampled during active COVID-19. The material sequenced was peripheral blood. The rearrangement joins TRBV19 to TRBJ2-7; D might be TRBD2 (5 bases). The CDR3 sequence is CASNRGGIQYEQYF. DNA for the CDR3: TGTGCCAGTAACCGGGGTGGGATCCAGTACGAGCAGTACTTC. The full variable domain, with the rest looked up from reference TRBV19 and TRBJ2-7, is DGGITQSPKYLFRKEGQNVTLSCEQNLNHDAMYWYRQDPGQGLRLIYYSQIVNDFQKGDIAEGYSVSREKKESFPLTVTSAQKNPTAFYLCASNRGGIQYEQYFGPGTRLTVT.